This T cell receptor beta chain was obtained from a study of graft-versus-host responses after intestinal transplantation. General study points: Among recipient marrow samples, GvH clones were found; some appeared first in ileum or blood.

This CDR3 is 14 amino acids long. In germline, CDR1 is SGHTA, CDR2 FQGNSA. Trimming cost V 1 base and J 4 bases, with 8 bases left between them. Measured with immunoSEQ multiplex PCR; TCRdb has only the in-frame clones, and not every one. The sample holds about 130,000 clones, over 90% seen once. To note about this clone: Its antigen is not identified.

The source is a human donor who received an intestinal transplant. This chain uses TRBV7-2 with TRBJ1-3, with a tentative D call TRBD1 (6 bases). This material consisted of unstimulated CD4+ T cells sorted from spleen or lymph node cells, taken before intestinal transplant. The CDR3 bases are TGTGCCAGCAGCTTAGAAGGGGGGGGAAACACCATATATTTT. Its protein product is CASSLEGGGNTIYF.